Following are 29 T cell receptor beta chains from one sample sequenced in a study of cytomegalovirus exposure and HLA in healthy donors. Assay used: immunoSEQ multiplex PCR; TCRdb lists only in-frame clones, some missing. The sample lists over 150,000 clones; 75% to 90% were seen once. Sequencing was done on a sample of PBMCs. The receptors stem from a young woman in good health and CMV-seronegative.

The V call is TRBV7-9, the J call TRBJ1-1; 9 positions agree with TRBD1. V was pared by 5 bases and J by 1 base, with 8 bases of the junction left unmatched. The germline V gene has CDR1 SEHNR and CDR2 FQNEAQ (reference sequence). CDR3 size: 16 residues. This CDR3 reads CASSKGPTGGNTEAFF. CDR3 bases: TGTGCCAGCAGCAAAGGGCCGACAGGGGGGAACACTGAAGCTTTCTTT.

This chain uses TRBV9 with TRBJ1-1; possible D gene TRBD1, 6 bases. Germline CDR1 is SGDLS and CDR2 is YYNGEE. Between the trimmed V and J ends, which lost 4 bases and 0 bases, there was a span of 13 bases. The CDR3 consists of 15 residues. The CDR3 sequence: CASSILGTLNTEAFF. The DNA of the CDR3 is TGTGCCAGCAGCATACTCGGGACACTGAACACTGAAGCTTTCTTT.

The chain recombines TRBV5-4 with TRBJ2-2; TRBD2 might be the D (6 bases). The CDR3 runs to 15 residues. Deletions cut 1 base from V and 4 bases from J, with 11 bases between. Germline-derived CDR1 and CDR2 are SGHNT and YYREEE (reference sequence). The CDR3 DNA reads TGTGCCAGCAGCTTGTTGGGGAGGAGCACCGGGGAGCTGTTTTTT. Translation: CASSLLGRSTGELFF.

The rearrangement links TRBV5-1 to TRBJ2-2; no reliable D call. CDR3 length: 11 residues. V lost 2 bases and J 8 bases, leaving 4 bases between the germline ends. CDR1 and CDR2 (germline): SGHRS, YFSETQ. The CDR3 DNA reads TGCGCCAGCAGCTTCATGGGGGAGCTGTTTTTT. Amino acids: CASSFMGELFF. The whole variable domain, filled in from reference TRBV5-1 and TRBJ2-2, reads KAGVTQTPRYLIKTRGQQVTLSCSPISGHRSVSWYQQTPGQGLQFLFEYFSETQRNKGNFPGRFSGRQFSNSRSEMNVSTLELGDSALYLCASSFMGELFFGEGSRLTVL.

The V gene is TRBV9, the J gene TRBJ2-5; TRBD2 is a possible D gene (6 bases). Germline V gene data show CDR1 as SGDLS and CDR2 as YYNGEE. Trimming shortened V by 0 bases and J by 4 bases, and 10 bases separated the two germline ends. The CDR3 is 14 amino acids. The CDR3 loop reads CASSVERRGETQYF. The DNA for the CDR3 is TGTGCCAGCAGCGTAGAGAGGAGGGGAGAGACCCAGTACTTC.

This rearrangement joins TRBV5-1 to TRBJ2-3; perhaps TRBD1 as D (6 bases). Germline V CDR1 and CDR2: SGHRS, YFSETQ. The CDR3 contains 11 residues. Between the trimmed V and J ends, which lost 5 bases and 5 bases, there was a span of 6 bases. The CDR3 nucleotides read TGCGCCAGCAGACAGGGAGATACGCAGTATTTT. Amino acids: CASRQGDTQYF. The variable domain in full, completed from reference TRBV5-1 and TRBJ2-3, reads KAGVTQTPRYLIKTRGQQVTLSCSPISGHRSVSWYQQTPGQGLQFLFEYFSETQRNKGNFPGRFSGRQFSNSRSEMNVSTLELGDSALYLCASRQGDTQYFGPGTRLTVL.

CDR3 sequence (DNA): TGTGCCAGCAGCTTAGTCGCGGGTCAGGGGGATGGCTACACCTTC. Protein: CASSLVAGQGDGYTF. The V call is TRBV11-2, the J call TRBJ1-2, with 7 bases matching TRBD1. V lost 1 base and J lost 6; bases outside the gene matches: 8. Germline-derived CDR1 and CDR2 are SGHAT and FQNNGV. The CDR3 extends over 15 amino acids.

The chain is built from TRBV29-1 and TRBJ1-1, with 7 bases identical to TRBD1. The CDR3 is 13 amino acids. Germline V gene lookup returns CDR1 SQVTM and CDR2 ANQGSEA. V was pared by 7 bases and J by 5 bases, with 10 bases of the junction left unmatched. The CDR3 is CSGRGTEGTEAFF. CDR3 sequence (DNA): TGCAGCGGGAGGGGGACAGAAGGGACTGAAGCTTTCTTT.

This CDR3 is CASSPLGQGARANTGELFF. The CDR3 DNA is TGTGCCAGCTCACCACTTGGACAGGGGGCCCGAGCGAACACCGGGGAGCTGTTTTTT. The rearrangement links TRBV18 to TRBJ2-2, with 11 bases that match TRBD1. This CDR3 region has 19 residues. V gave up 1 base and J gave up 0 bases; unmatched junction bases: 7. Germline CDR1 is KGHSH and CDR2 is LQKENI.

The chain joins TRBV9 to TRBJ2-2; 10 bases are a match to TRBD1. This CDR3 spans 16 amino acids. V dropped 3 bases and J dropped 5; count of bases not matched to a gene: 7. CDR1 is SGDLS, CDR2 YYNGEE, per germline. In DNA, the CDR3 is TGTGCCAGCAGCGCCTTTCCGGGACAGGGGACCGGGGAGCTGTTTTTT. It is translated as CASSAFPGQGTGELFF.

The chain links TRBV13 to TRBJ1-4; D is unclear. This CDR3 has 15 residues. Germline V lookup: CDR1 PRHDT, CDR2 FYEKMQ (reference sequence). The ends were cut back, 4 bases at V and 7 bases at J, with 16 bases in the middle. CDR3 coding DNA: TGTGCCAGCAGCTATATGCGAGGAGCCGGTGAAAAACTGTTTTTT. Its protein product is CASSYMRGAGEKLFF.

This clone was seen only a few times. This chain uses TRBV7-2 with TRBJ1-6, with D unresolved. CDR3 size: 13 residues. Germline-derived CDR1 and CDR2 are SGHTA and FQGNSA. Trimming removed 2 bases from V and 8 bases from J, with 7 bases in between. The CDR3 region has the DNA TGTGCCAGCAGCTTAACGGGGTATTCACCCCTCCACTTT. Translated: CASSLTGYSPLHF.

The chain joins TRBV7-2 to TRBJ2-1; 7 bases are a match to TRBD1. CDR3 length: 12 residues. Germline CDR1 reads SGHTA; CDR2 reads FQGNSA. V was pared by 5 bases and J by 7 bases, with 2 bases of the junction left unmatched. DNA for the CDR3: TGTGCCAGCAGCCGACAGGGTAATGAGCAGTTCTTC. Translation gives CASSRQGNEQFF.

The rearrangement joins TRBV4-3 to TRBJ2-7, with 7 bases fitting TRBD2. Trimming took 3 bases from V and 3 from J; bases not matched to a gene: 14. The CDR3 is made up of 17 amino acids. Germline V CDR1 and CDR2: LGHNA, YSLEER. The CDR3 sequence is CASSHTLSGLGDYEQYF. In DNA, the CDR3 is TGCGCCAGCAGCCATACACTCTCAGGACTAGGGGACTACGAGCAGTACTTC.

The chain uses TRBV30 and TRBJ1-2; 9 bases are a match to TRBD1. The CDR3 sequence is 16 residues long. The ends lost 1 base at V and 3 bases at J; junction bases unmatched: 9. CDR1 is GTSNPN and CDR2 is SVGIG in the germline V gene (reference sequence). The CDR3 region has the DNA TGTGCCTGGAGTGGCGGGGGACAGGGACACTACTATGGCTACACCTTC. This codes for CAWSGGGQGHYYGYTF.

This clone was seen only once. The chain links TRBV9 to TRBJ1-1; D is possibly TRBD1 (5 bases). Germline CDR1 is SGDLS and CDR2 is YYNGEE. V was pared by 2 bases and J by 2 bases, with 16 bases between. The CDR3 extends over 16 amino acids. The CDR3 region has the DNA TGTGCCAGCAGCGTCGCGGACACTTCACTAAACACTGAAGCTTTCTTT. The encoded protein is CASSVADTSLNTEAFF. Drawing the rest from reference TRBV9 and TRBJ1-1, the complete variable domain is DSGVTQTPKHLITATGQRVTLRCSPRSGDLSVYWYQQSLDQGLQFLIQYYNGEERAKGNILERFSAQQFPDLHSELNLSSLELGDSALYFCASSVADTSLNTEAFFGQGTRLTVV.

The V call is TRBV5-1, the J call TRBJ2-5; D is unclear. The CDR3 is made up of 13 amino acids. Trimming removed 5 bases from V and 3 bases from J, with 11 bases in between. Germline V lookup: CDR1 SGHRS, CDR2 YFSETQ. CDR3 sequence: CASSFYSEETQYF. The CDR3 coding sequence is TGCGCCAGCAGTTTTTACTCCGAAGAGACCCAGTACTTC.

V usage is TRBV4-1 and J usage is TRBJ2-1; 11 bases fit TRBD2. CDR3 size: 17 residues. Germline CDR1 and CDR2: MGHRA and YSYEKL. V shed 3 bases, J shed 8 bases, and the junction held 12 bases outside the gene matches. The CDR3 bases are TGCGCCAGCAGCCAGAAGGGTGGGACTAGCGGACCCGATGAGCAGTTCTTC. Its translation is CASSQKGGTSGPDEQFF.

The genes are TRBV5-1 and TRBJ2-1; TRBD2 matches at 12 bases. The CDR3 loop spans 15 amino acids. J lost 14 bases, V lost 7 bases, and 16 bases had no gene match. The germline V gene has CDR1 SGHRS and CDR2 YFSETQ. CDR3 sequence reads: CASVQKWLAGGPKFF. The CDR3 DNA is TGCGCCAGCGTTCAAAAGTGGCTAGCGGGAGGGCCTAAGTTCTTC.

In DNA, the CDR3 is TGTGCCTCCCAGAGGGCAGCGGCTAATGAAAAACTGTTTTTT. Translating it yields CASQRAAANEKLFF. The gene calls are TRBV10-3 and TRBJ1-4; D unresolved. Trimming took off 11 bases at V and 3 bases at J, with 16 bases between the two ends. Germline V gene sequence: CDR1 ENHRY, CDR2 SYGVKD. The CDR3 is 14 amino acids.

This chain joins TRBV9 and TRBJ1-3; D is perhaps TRBD1 (6 bases). With 0 bases removed from V and 2 bases from J, the gap between germline ends came to 6 bases. Per the germline V gene, CDR1 is SGDLS and CDR2 is YYNGEE. This CDR3 contains 14 residues. CDR3 DNA sequence: TGTGCCAGCAGCGTAGAGGGGGCTGGAAACACCATATATTTT. Its protein is CASSVEGAGNTIYF. Full variable domain (rest looked up from reference TRBV9 and TRBJ1-3): DSGVTQTPKHLITATGQRVTLRCSPRSGDLSVYWYQQSLDQGLQFLIQYYNGEERAKGNILERFSAQQFPDLHSELNLSSLELGDSALYFCASSVEGAGNTIYFGEGSWLTVV.

This chain connects TRBV27 to TRBJ1-1, with TRBD1 as a possible D gene (5 bases). Looked up from germline, CDR1 is MNHEY and CDR2 is SMNVEV (reference sequence). V lost 4 bases, J lost 7 bases, and 16 bases lay in between. This CDR3 comprises 14 residues. Here the CDR3 reads CASSSGGPEFEAFF. The CDR3 region has the DNA TGTGCCAGCAGTTCGGGGGGACCCGAATTTGAAGCTTTCTTT.

The chain couples TRBV7-3 to TRBJ1-6; the D is unclear. The V end was cut by 2 bases, the J end by 10 bases, with 15 bases between. The germline CDR1 and CDR2 sequences are SGHTA and FQGTGA. This CDR3 comprises 15 residues. The CDR3 region is CASSLVAAPGSPLHF. The CDR3 DNA sequence: TGTGCCAGCAGCTTAGTTGCCGCCCCGGGGTCACCCCTCCACTTT.

The chain employs TRBV5-7 and TRBJ2-3; 9 bases match TRBD1. TRBV5-7 is identified as an open reading frame with a role that is uncertain. The CDR3 has 16 amino acids. V gave up 2 bases and J gave up 2 bases; unmatched junction bases: 6. The CDR3 bases are TGTGCCAGCAGCTTTCCCGGGACAGGGTTCACAGATACGCAGTATTTT. It specifies CASSFPGTGFTDTQYF.

The chain combines TRBV27 with TRBJ1-5; TRBD1 matches 7 bases. This CDR3 region has 21 residues. Germline-derived CDR1 and CDR2 are MNHEY and SMNVEV (reference sequence). V gave up 4 bases and J gave up 2 bases; unmatched junction bases: 23. The CDR3 here is CASSSEFPDLHLDRGNQPQHF. In DNA, the CDR3 is TGTGCCAGCAGTTCCGAATTCCCCGATCTCCATTTAGACAGGGGCAATCAGCCCCAGCATTTT.

The gene calls are TRBV5-6 and TRBJ1-5; D ambiguous. V shed 5 bases and J shed 2 bases, with 11 bases lying between them. The CDR3 length is 14 residues. Germline assignment: CDR1 SGHDT and CDR2 YYEEEE. The CDR3 sequence is CASSSVDGNQPQHF. CDR3 coding DNA: TGTGCCAGCAGTTCGGTTGATGGCAATCAGCCCCAGCATTTT.

The CDR3 spells CASSYPGQGGYGYTF. CDR3 in DNA: TGTGCCAGCAGCTACCCCGGACAGGGAGGCTATGGCTACACCTTC. This rearrangement joins TRBV5-4 to TRBJ1-2; TRBD1 matches 8 bases. Germline CDR1 and CDR2: SGHNT and YYREEE (reference sequence). This CDR3 has 15 amino acids. V trimming: 3 bases; J trimming: 4 bases; junction bases outside the gene matches: 8.

The chain employs TRBV14 and TRBJ2-5, with 8 bases lining up with TRBD1. This CDR3 contains 16 residues. From germline, CDR1 is SGHDN and CDR2 FVKESK. V lost 0 bases to trimming and J lost 5 bases; unmatched junction nucleotides: 8. In DNA, the CDR3 is TGTGCCAGCAGCCAAGAATCGGACAGGGTTTGGGAGACCCAGTACTTC. Translation gives CASSQESDRVWETQYF.

This chain connects TRBV6-1 to TRBJ1-2; D gene unclear. The germline V and J ends were trimmed by 10 bases and 7 bases, with 13 bases remaining between them. The CDR3 extends over 11 amino acids. The germline V gene has CDR1 MNHNS and CDR2 SASEGT. Written as DNA, the CDR3 is TGTGCCATCCTGCTGGGAGCTGGCTACACCTTC. Translated, it gives CAILLGAGYTF.